This T cell receptor (beta chain) was recovered during a study of T cell changes during pregnancy in multiple sclerosis. TCRdb's copy holds only in-frame clones and misses some; the assay was immunoSEQ multiplex PCR. This table holds some 40,000 clones, under 95% found once. This sample comprised CD4+ T cells from peripheral blood mononuclear cells, obtained in the third trimester of pregnancy. The sequence derives from a female donor with multiple sclerosis, enrolled in a pregnancy study.

CDR3 sequence reads: CASSLMRGTNYGYTF. CDR3 sequence (DNA): TGTGCCAGCAGCTTAATGCGGGGAACTAACTATGGCTACACCTTC. J is TRBJ1-2 and V is TRBV7-2, with D unresolved. This CDR3 has 15 amino acids. Germline V gene lookup returns CDR1 SGHTA and CDR2 FQGNSA. V dropped 2 bases and J dropped 0 bases, with 10 bases sitting between them. Using reference TRBV7-2 and TRBJ1-2 for the parts outside the CDR3, the full variable domain is GAGVSQSPSNKVTEKGKDVELRCDPISGHTALYWYRQSLGQGLEFLIYFQGNSAPDKSGLPSDRFSAERTGGSVSTLTIQRTQQEDSAVYLCASSLMRGTNYGYTFGSGTRLTVV.